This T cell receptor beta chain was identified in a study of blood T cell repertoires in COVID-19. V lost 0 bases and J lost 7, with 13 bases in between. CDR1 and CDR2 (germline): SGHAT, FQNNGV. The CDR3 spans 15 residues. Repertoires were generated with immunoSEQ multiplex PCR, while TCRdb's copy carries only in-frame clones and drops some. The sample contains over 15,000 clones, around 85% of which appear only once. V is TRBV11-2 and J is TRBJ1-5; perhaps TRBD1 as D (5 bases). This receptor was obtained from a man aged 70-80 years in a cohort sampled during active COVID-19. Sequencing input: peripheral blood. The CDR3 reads CASSLDSRRGQPQHF. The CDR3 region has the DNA TGTGCCAGCAGCTTAGATTCGAGGAGGGGACAGCCCCAGCATTTT.